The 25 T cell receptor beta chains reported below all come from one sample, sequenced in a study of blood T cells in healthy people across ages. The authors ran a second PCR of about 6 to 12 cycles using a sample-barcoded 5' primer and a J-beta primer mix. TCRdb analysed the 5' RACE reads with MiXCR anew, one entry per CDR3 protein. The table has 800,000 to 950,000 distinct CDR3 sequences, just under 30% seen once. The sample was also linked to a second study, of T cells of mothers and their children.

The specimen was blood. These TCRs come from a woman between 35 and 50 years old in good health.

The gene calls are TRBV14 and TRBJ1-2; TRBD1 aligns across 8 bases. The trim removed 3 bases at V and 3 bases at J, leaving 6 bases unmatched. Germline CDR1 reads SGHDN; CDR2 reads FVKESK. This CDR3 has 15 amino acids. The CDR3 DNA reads TGTGCCAGCAGCCACGACAGGGGAGGCTACTATGGCTACACCTTC. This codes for CASSHDRGGYYGYTF.

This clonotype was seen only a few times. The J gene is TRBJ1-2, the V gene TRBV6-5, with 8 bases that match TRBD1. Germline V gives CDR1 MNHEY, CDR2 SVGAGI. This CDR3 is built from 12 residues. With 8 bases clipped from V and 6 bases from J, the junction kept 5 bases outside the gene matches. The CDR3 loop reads CASGGQVDGYTF. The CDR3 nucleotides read TGTGCCAGCGGGGGACAGGTGGATGGCTACACCTTC.

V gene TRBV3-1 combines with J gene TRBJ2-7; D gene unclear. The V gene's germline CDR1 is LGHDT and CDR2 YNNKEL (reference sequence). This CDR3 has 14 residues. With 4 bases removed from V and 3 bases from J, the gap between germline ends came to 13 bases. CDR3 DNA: TGTGCCAGCAGCCCCTGGAAACGAGTCTACGAGCAGTACTTC. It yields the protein CASSPWKRVYEQYF.

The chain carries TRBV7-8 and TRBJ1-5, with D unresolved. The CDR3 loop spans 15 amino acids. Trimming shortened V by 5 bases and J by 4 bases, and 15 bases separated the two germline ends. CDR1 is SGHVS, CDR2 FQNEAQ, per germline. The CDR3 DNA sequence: TGTGCCAGCAGCCCTGACCGACGGGCGAATCAGCCCCAGCATTTT. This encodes CASSPDRRANQPQHF.

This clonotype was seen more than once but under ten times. Written as DNA, the CDR3 is TGCAGTGCTGGACCGGGACAGGGGACGGAGACCCAGTACTTC. It yields the protein CSAGPGQGTETQYF. The chain combines TRBV20-1 with TRBJ2-5; the match to TRBD1 covers 10 bases. The trim removed 5 bases at V and 5 bases at J, leaving 8 bases unmatched. Germline values: CDR1 DFQATT, CDR2 SNEGSKA (reference sequence). There are 14 residues in the CDR3.

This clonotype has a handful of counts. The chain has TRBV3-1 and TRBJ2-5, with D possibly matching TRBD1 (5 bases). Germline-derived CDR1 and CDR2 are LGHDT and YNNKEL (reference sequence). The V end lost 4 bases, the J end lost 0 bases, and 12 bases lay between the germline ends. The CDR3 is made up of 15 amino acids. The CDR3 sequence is CASSLKGPYQETQYF. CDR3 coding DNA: TGTGCCAGCAGCCTAAAGGGGCCTTACCAAGAGACCCAGTACTTC.

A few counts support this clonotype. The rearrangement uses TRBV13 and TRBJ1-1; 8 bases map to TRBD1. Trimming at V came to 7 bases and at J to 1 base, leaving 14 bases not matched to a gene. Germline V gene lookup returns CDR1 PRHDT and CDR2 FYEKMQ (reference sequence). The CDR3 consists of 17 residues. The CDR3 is CASIEARDRPWNTEAFF. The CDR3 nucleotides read TGTGCCAGCATCGAGGCTCGGGACAGGCCGTGGAACACTGAAGCTTTCTTT. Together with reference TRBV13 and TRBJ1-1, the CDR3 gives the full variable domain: AAGVIQSPRHLIKEKRETATLKCYPIPRHDTVYWYQQGPGQDPQFLISFYEKMQSDKGSIPDRFSAQQFSDYHSELNMSSLELGDSALYFCASIEARDRPWNTEAFFGQGTRLTVV.

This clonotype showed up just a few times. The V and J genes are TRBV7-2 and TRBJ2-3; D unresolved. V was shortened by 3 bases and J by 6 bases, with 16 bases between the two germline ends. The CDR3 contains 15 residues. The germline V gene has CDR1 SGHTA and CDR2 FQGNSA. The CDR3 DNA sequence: TGTGCCAGCAGCTTGGGCCTCAGCGTCGGGGATACGCAGTATTTT. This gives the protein CASSLGLSVGDTQYF.

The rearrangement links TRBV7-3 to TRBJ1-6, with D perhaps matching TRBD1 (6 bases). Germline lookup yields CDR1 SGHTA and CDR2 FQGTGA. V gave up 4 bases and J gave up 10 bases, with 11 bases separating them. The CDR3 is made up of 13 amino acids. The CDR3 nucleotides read TGTGCCAGCAGCTCAGGGGTAAGGTCACCCCTCCACTTT. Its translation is CASSSGVRSPLHF.

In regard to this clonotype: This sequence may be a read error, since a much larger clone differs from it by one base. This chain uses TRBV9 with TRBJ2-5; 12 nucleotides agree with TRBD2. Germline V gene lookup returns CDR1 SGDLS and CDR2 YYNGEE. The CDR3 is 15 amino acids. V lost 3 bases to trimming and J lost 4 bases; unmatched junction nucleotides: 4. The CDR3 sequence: CASSASGGDGETQYF. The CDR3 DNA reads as TGTGCCAGCAGCGCTAGCGGGGGGGATGGAGAGACCCAGTACTTC.

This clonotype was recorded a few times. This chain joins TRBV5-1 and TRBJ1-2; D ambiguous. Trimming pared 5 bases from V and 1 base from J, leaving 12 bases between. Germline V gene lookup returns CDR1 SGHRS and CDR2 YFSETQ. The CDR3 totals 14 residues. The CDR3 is CASRVASLNYGYTF. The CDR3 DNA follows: TGCGCCAGCAGAGTGGCCAGCCTTAACTATGGCTACACCTTC.

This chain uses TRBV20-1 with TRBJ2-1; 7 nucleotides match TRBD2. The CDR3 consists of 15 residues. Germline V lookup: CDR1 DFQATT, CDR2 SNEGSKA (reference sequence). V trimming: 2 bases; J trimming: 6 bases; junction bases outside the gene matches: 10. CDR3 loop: CSARNPGTTTNEQFF. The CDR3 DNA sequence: TGCAGTGCTAGAAACCCCGGGACTACTACCAATGAGCAGTTCTTC.

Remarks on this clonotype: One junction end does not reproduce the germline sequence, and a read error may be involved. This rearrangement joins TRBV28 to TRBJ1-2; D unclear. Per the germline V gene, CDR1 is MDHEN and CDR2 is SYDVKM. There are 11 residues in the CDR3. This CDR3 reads CANSFLSGYTF. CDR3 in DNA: TGTGCCAACAGTTTTCTTAGCGGCTACACCTTC.

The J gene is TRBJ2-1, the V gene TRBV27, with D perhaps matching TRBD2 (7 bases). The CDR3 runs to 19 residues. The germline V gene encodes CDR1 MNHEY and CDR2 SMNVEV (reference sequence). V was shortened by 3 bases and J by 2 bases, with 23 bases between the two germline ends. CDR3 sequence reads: CASSFTGGRHIFPYNEQFF. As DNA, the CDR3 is TGTGCCAGCAGTTTTACCGGGGGGCGACACATCTTCCCCTACAATGAGCAGTTCTTC.

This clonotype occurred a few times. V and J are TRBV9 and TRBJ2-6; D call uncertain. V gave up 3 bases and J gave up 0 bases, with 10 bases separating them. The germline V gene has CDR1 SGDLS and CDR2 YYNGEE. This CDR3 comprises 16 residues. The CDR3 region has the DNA TGTGCCAGCAGCGAGACCGGTAACTCTGGGGCCAACGTCCTGACTTTC. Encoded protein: CASSETGNSGANVLTF.

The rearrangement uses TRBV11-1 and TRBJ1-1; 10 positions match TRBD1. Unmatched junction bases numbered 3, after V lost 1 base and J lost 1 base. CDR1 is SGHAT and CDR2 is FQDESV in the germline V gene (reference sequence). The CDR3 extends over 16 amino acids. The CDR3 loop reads CASSLGDRGKNTEAFF. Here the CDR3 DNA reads TGTGCCAGCAGCTTAGGGGACAGGGGAAAGAACACTGAAGCTTTCTTT.

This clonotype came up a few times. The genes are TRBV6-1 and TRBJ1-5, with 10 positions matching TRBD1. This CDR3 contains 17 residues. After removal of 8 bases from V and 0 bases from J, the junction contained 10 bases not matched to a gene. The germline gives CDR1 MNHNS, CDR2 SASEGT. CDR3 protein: CASSGQGSSDSNQPQHF. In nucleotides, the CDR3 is TGTGCCAGCTCGGGACAGGGGAGTTCTGATAGCAATCAGCCCCAGCATTTT.

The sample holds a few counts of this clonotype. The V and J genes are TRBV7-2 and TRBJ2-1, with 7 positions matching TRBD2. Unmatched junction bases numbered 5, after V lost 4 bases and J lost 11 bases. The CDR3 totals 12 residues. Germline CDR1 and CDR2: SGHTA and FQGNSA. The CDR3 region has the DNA TGTGCCAGCAGCTACCGGGGGGTACAGCAGTTCTTC. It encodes CASSYRGVQQFF.

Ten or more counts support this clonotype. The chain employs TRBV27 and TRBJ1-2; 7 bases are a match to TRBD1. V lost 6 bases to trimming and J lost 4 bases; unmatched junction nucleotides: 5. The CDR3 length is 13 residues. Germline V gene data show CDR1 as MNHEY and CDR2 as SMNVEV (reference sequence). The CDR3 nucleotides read TGTGCCAGCAGCTTAGGGACAGCCTATGGCTACACCTTC. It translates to CASSLGTAYGYTF.

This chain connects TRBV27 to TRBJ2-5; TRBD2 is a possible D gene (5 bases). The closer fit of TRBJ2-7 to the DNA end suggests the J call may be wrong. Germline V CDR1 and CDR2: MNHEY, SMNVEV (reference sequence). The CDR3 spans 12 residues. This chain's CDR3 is CASSFNGDEQYF. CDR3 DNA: TGTGCCAGCAGTTTTAACGGGGACGAGCAGTACTTC.

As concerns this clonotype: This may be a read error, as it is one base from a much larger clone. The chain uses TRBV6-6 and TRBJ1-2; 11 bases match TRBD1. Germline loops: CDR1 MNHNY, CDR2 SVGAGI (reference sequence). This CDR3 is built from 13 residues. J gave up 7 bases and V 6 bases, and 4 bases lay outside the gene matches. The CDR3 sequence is CASRRGTGGGYTF. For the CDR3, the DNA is TGTGCCAGCAGGAGGGGGACAGGGGGTGGCTACACCTTC.

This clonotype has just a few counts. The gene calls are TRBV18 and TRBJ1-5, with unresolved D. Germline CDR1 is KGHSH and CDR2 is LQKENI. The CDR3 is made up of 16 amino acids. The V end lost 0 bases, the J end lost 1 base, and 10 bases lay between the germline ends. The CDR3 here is CASSPPTRRSNQPQHF. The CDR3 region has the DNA TGTGCCAGCTCACCACCGACGAGGAGGAGCAATCAGCCCCAGCATTTT.

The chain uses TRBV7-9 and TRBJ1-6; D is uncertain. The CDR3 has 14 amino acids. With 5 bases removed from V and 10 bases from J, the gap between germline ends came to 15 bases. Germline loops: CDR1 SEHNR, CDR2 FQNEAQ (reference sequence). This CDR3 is CASSQRGEGSPLHF. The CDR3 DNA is TGTGCCAGCAGCCAGCGGGGAGAAGGGTCACCCCTCCACTTT.

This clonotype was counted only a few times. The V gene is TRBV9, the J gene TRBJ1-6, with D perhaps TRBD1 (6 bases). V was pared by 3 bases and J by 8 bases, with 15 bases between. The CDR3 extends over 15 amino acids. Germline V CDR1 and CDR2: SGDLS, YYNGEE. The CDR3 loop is CASSATGSRHSPLHF. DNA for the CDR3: TGTGCCAGCAGCGCTACAGGGAGCAGGCATTCACCCCTCCACTTT.

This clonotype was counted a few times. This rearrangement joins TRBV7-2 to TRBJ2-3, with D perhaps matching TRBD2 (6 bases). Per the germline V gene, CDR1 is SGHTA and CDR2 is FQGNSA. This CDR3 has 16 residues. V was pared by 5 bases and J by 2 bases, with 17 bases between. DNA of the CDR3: TGTGCCAGCAGCAGCCGGGTAGCGGAGTACACAGATACGCAGTATTTT. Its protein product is CASSSRVAEYTDTQYF.